A single sample is the source of the 7 T cell receptor beta chains below, sequenced in a study of regulatory T cells in long-lasting Graves disease listed by TCRdb under 2021. Reading the label with the study, this specimen's time point is: persistent/refractory GD, antithyroid drugs over 5 years with positive TRAb. For both TCR sequencing and RNA sequencing, RNA was extracted from PBMCs using TRIzol. The method behind the library was multiplex PCR. The sequencing machine was an Illumina HiSeq 4000. To build TCR beta libraries, CDR3 regions were amplified by Arm-PCR using iRepertoire HTBI primers. The raw public data were reprocessed by TCRdb itself: fastp quality trimming at Q25, MiXCR clonotype calling, in-frame beta chains only. Under each unique CDR3 protein, matching rows form one entry showing the most common genes and DNA. For this sample there are nearly 350,000 distinct CDR3 sequences; around a fifth appear just once. The top ten clonotypes cover over 25% of the sample.

The input for sequencing was peripheral blood mononuclear cells (PBMCs), taken when the disease was refractory, from a patient treated with antithyroid drugs. The source of these receptors is a female donor with Graves disease.

For this clonotype: One base away lies a much larger clone, so this may be a sequencing read error. The rearrangement links TRBV6-1 to TRBJ1-2, with D possibly being TRBD1 (5 bases). CDR1 is MNHNS, CDR2 SASEGT, per germline. This CDR3 contains 14 residues. V gave up 2 bases and J gave up 5 bases, with 12 bases separating them. CDR3 sequence: CASSELRQIYGYTF. The CDR3 coding sequence is TGTGCCAGCAGTGAACTCAGACAGATTTATGGCTACACCTTC.

This clonotype was seen at least ten times. This chain connects TRBV6-1 to TRBJ2-5; 13 nucleotides line up with TRBD2. The CDR3 contains 17 residues. From germline, CDR1 is MNHNS and CDR2 SASEGT. The V and J ends lost 1 base and 5 bases, in that order; junction bases with no gene match: 7. The CDR3 protein is CASSEGVLAGGSETQYF. DNA for the CDR3: TGTGCCAGCAGTGAAGGGGTACTAGCGGGGGGGTCTGAGACCCAGTACTTC.

This clonotype has a handful of counts. V is TRBV24-1 and J is TRBJ1-5; D may be TRBD1 (5 bases). V gave up 0 bases and J gave up 5 bases, with 13 bases separating them. This CDR3 has 16 amino acids. Looked up from germline, CDR1 is KGHDR and CDR2 is SFDVKD. The CDR3 DNA sequence: TGTGCCACCAGTGATTTGGGCTCAGGGCCCGATCAGCCCCAGCATTTT. It yields the protein CATSDLGSGPDQPQHF.

This clonotype appeared once. This may be a read error, as it is one base from a much larger clone. The chain joins TRBV28 to TRBJ2-7; D is undetermined. The length of the CDR3 is 11 residues. CDR1 is MDHEN, CDR2 SYDVKM, per germline. CDR3 region: CASSFKSLKCF. CDR3 DNA: TGTGCCAGCAGTTTCAAGAGCCTCAAGTGCTTC.

The rearrangement links TRBV19 to TRBJ2-2; D gene ambiguous. CDR3 size: 14 residues. The V end lost 5 bases, the J end lost 5 bases, and 12 bases lay between the germline ends. The germline V gene encodes CDR1 LNHDA and CDR2 SQIVND (reference sequence). The CDR3, as DNA: TGTGCCAGTAGTGCCGGTATGAGGACCGGGGAGCTGTTTTTT. It specifies CASSAGMRTGELFF. Complete variable domain (other parts from reference TRBV19 and TRBJ2-2): DGGITQSPKYLFRKEGQNVTLSCEQNLNHDAMYWYRQDPGQGLRLIYYSQIVNDFQKGDIAEGYSVSREKKESFPLTVTSAQKNPTAFYLCASSAGMRTGELFFGEGSRLTVL.

This clonotype was seen at least ten times. The chain recombines TRBV5-1 with TRBJ1-2, with D possibly TRBD1 on 5 matching bases. CDR1 and CDR2 (germline): SGHRS, YFSETQ. V lost 0 bases, J lost 1 base, and 7 bases lay in between. The CDR3 totals 14 residues. The CDR3 loop reads CASSLEGINYGYTF. The CDR3 bases are TGCGCCAGCAGCTTGGAGGGGATTAACTATGGCTACACCTTC. Variable domain in full (rest from reference TRBV5-1 and TRBJ1-2): KAGVTQTPRYLIKTRGQQVTLSCSPISGHRSVSWYQQTPGQGLQFLFEYFSETQRNKGNFPGRFSGRQFSNSRSEMNVSTLELGDSALYLCASSLEGINYGYTFGSGTRLTVV.

This clonotype was recorded at least ten times. The chain recombines TRBV2 with TRBJ2-5; D tentatively fits TRBD1 or TRBD2 (5 bases each). Germline CDR1 SNHLY, CDR2 FYNNEI. V lost 2 bases and J lost 9, with 16 bases in between. The CDR3 spans 14 residues. The DNA for the CDR3 is TGTGCCAGCAGTGAAAGGGGACGGCAATCGGCCCAGTACTTC. It yields the protein CASSERGRQSAQYF.